Below are 9 T cell receptor beta chains sequenced from a single sample in a study of T-cell memory formation after mild COVID-19. TCRdb independently ran MiXCR on the 5' RACE reads; one entry per CDR3 protein. Of about half a million distinct CDR3 sequences in the sample, 15% to 20% were seen once. The sample was PBMCs or a T cell subset sorted from them (not recorded which). The receptors originated from an adult woman who had mild COVID-19 (a few samples of this study predate the infection). Cell type and time point are not known.

This clonotype occurred many times. The chain is built from TRBV20-1 and TRBJ2-7; unclear D gene. V lost 0 bases, J lost 6 bases, and 9 bases lay in between. CDR3 length: 12 residues. Germline V lookup: CDR1 DFQATT, CDR2 SNEGSKA (reference sequence). The CDR3 loop reads CSARDSRAEQYF. As DNA, the CDR3 is TGCAGTGCTAGAGACTCTAGGGCCGAGCAGTACTTC.

This chain uses TRBV19 with TRBJ1-2, with 7 bases fitting TRBD1. CDR1 is LNHDA and CDR2 is SQIVND in the germline V gene (reference sequence). The CDR3 consists of 13 residues. J gave up 5 bases and V 8 bases, and 8 bases lay outside the gene matches. The CDR3 DNA is TGTGCCAGTGGGACAGCCGAGGGATATGGCTACACCTTC. Translation gives CASGTAEGYGYTF.

V usage is TRBV7-9 and J usage is TRBJ1-1, with TRBD1 matching over 9 bases. V dropped 5 bases and J dropped 4; count of bases not matched to a gene: 8. The CDR3 has 15 residues. From germline, CDR1 is SEHNR and CDR2 FQNEAQ (reference sequence). The chain's CDR3 is CASSLQGGQGTEAFF. CDR3 in DNA: TGTGCCAGCAGCCTCCAAGGGGGACAGGGCACTGAAGCTTTCTTT.

This clonotype was observed a few times. The V and J genes are TRBV4-1 and TRBJ2-1; 12 bases map to TRBD2. Germline values: CDR1 MGHRA, CDR2 YSYEKL. This CDR3 is built from 18 residues. V trimming: 0 bases; J trimming: 4 bases; junction bases outside the gene matches: 7. For the CDR3, the DNA is TGCGCCAGCAGCCAAGAAGCGGCTCTAGCGGGAGGGTACAATGAGCAGTTCTTC. Residues: CASSQEAALAGGYNEQFF.

This rearrangement joins TRBV12-3 or TRBV12-4 to TRBJ2-5, with TRBD1 as a possible D gene (5 bases). The V and J ends lost 3 bases and 7 bases respectively, with 9 bases between them. This CDR3 comprises 12 residues. CDR3 sequence: CASSFSTATQYF. Written as DNA, the CDR3 is TGTGCCAGCAGTTTTTCGACAGCGACCCAGTACTTC.

The V gene is TRBV5-1, the J gene TRBJ1-5; 7 bases agree with TRBD1. This CDR3 has 15 amino acids. CDR1 SGHRS and CDR2 YFSETQ come from the germline V gene. J lost 3 bases, V lost 0 bases, and 3 bases had no gene match. CDR3 sequence reads: CASSLAGQINQPQHF. The CDR3 DNA reads as TGCGCCAGCAGCTTGGCGGGACAGATCAATCAGCCCCAGCATTTT.

The chain employs TRBV5-1 and TRBJ2-3; 9 nucleotides line up with TRBD2. The germline CDR1 and CDR2 sequences are SGHRS and YFSETQ. V lost 4 bases to trimming and J lost 2 bases; unmatched junction nucleotides: 8. The CDR3 loop spans 16 amino acids. CDR3 sequence reads: CASSRIAGANTDTQYF. DNA for the CDR3: TGCGCCAGCAGCCGAATAGCGGGGGCCAACACAGATACGCAGTATTTT.

This clonotype came up a few times. The gene calls are TRBV24-1 and TRBJ1-2, with D possibly TRBD1 on 5 matching bases. This CDR3 comprises 12 residues. Germline values: CDR1 KGHDR, CDR2 SFDVKD. V was pared by 9 bases and J by 4 bases, with 11 bases between. The CDR3 region has the DNA TGTGCCACCGCGGACAACCTCTATGGCTACACCTTC. It specifies CATADNLYGYTF.

The gene calls are TRBV19 and TRBJ2-3; D is uncertain. V lost 1 base to trimming and J lost 3 bases, with 17 bases between them. The CDR3 extends over 17 amino acids. The V gene's germline CDR1 is LNHDA and CDR2 SQIVND (reference sequence). DNA of the CDR3: TGTGCCAGTAGTATAGGTCTGCCCGAGGCCTGGACAGATACGCAGTATTTT. This gives the protein CASSIGLPEAWTDTQYF.